A selection of T cell receptor beta chains follows, all from one sample in a study of shared clonotypes between healthy human individuals. The table came from immunoSEQ multiplex PCR; TCRdb's copy has only in-frame clones and leaves some out. The sample carries some 2 million clones, about 94% recorded once. What was sequenced was naive CD8+ T cells sorted from blood. These receptors were obtained from a man younger than 30 in good health. Both conserved end residues are part of each CDR3. A D gene is named only where the DNA matches it firmly. Clone size is stated in some rows and not others, as once, few, many or a class when expanded.

clone size	J gene	D gene	V gene	CDR3 protein	CDR3 DNA
.	TRBJ2-7	TRBD1	TRBV2	CASRDSSYEQYF	TGTGCCAGCCGGGACAGCTCCTACGAGCAGTACTTC
.	TRBJ2-7	TRBD2	TRBV30	CAWSDGNTSGSVEQYF	TGTGCCTGGAGTGATGGCAATACTAGCGGGAGTGTCGAGCAGTACTTC
.	TRBJ2-7	.	TRBV6-1	CASSTVYEQYF	TGTGCCAGCAGTACAGTCTACGAGCAGTACTTC
.	TRBJ2-3	.	TRBV5-6	CASRRGSSDPADTQYF	TGTGCCAGCAGACGTGGAAGTAGCGATCCAGCAGATACGCAGTATTTT
.	TRBJ2-7	.	TRBV28	CASSFDGYEQYF	TGTGCCAGCAGTTTTGACGGCTACGAGCAGTACTTC
once	TRBJ2-7	TRBD1	TRBV6-5	CASSWGQPSSYEQYF	TGTGCCAGCAGCTGGGGACAGCCGAGCTCCTACGAGCAGTACTTC
.	TRBJ2-3	TRBD2	TRBV29-1	CSVSTSGTDTQYF	TGCAGCGTTAGCACTAGCGGCACAGATACGCAGTATTTT
.	TRBJ2-4	TRBD1	TRBV5-4	CASSWGQGNIQYF	TGTGCCAGCAGCTGGGGACAGGGAAACATTCAGTACTTC
.	TRBJ2-1	TRBD1	TRBV30	CAWSRGQGYNEQFF	TGTGCCTGGAGTAGGGGACAGGGGTACAATGAGCAGTTCTTC
.	TRBJ2-3	.	TRBV7-6	CASSPMSQGSSDTQYF	TGTGCCAGCAGCCCAATGTCCCAGGGGTCCTCAGATACGCAGTATTTT
.	TRBJ2-7	.	TRBV7-9	CASSPEHLEQYF	TGTGCCAGCAGCCCGGAGCATCTCGAGCAGTACTTC
.	TRBJ2-7	TRBD2	TRBV4-1	CASSGLAASYEQYF	TGCGCCAGCAGCGGACTAGCGGCTAGCTACGAGCAGTACTTC
.	TRBJ2-7	TRBD1	TRBV28	CASSLSRGFGTEQYF	TGTGCCAGCAGTTTAAGCAGGGGGTTCGGTACCGAGCAGTACTTC
.	TRBJ1-2	.	TRBV27	CASSPGEGYGYTF	TGTGCCAGCAGTCCAGGGGAAGGCTATGGCTACACCTTC
.	TRBJ2-7	.	TRBV15	CATSSPPGLVSYEQYF	TGTGCCACCAGCAGCCCCCCGGGACTTGTCTCCTACGAGCAGTACTTC
.	TRBJ2-7	TRBD1	TRBV9	CASSVTGTASYEQYF	TGTGCCAGCAGCGTGACCGGGACAGCCAGTTACGAGCAGTACTTC
.	TRBJ2-7	TRBD1	TRBV27	CASSETGDSYEQYF	TGTGCCAGCAGCGAGACAGGGGACTCCTACGAGCAGTACTTC
.	TRBJ2-2	TRBD1	TRBV4-3	CASSAGQGYTGELFF	TGCGCCAGCAGCGCGGGACAGGGATACACCGGGGAGCTGTTTTTT
.	TRBJ1-2	.	TRBV4-2	CASSQGSAVVLNYGYTF	TGTGCCAGCAGCCAAGGTTCGGCGGTTGTCCTTAACTATGGCTACACCTTC
.	TRBJ2-7	.	TRBV7-6	CASSAAGTTEQYF	TGTGCCAGCAGCGCGGCCGGGACAACTGAGCAGTACTTC
.	TRBJ2-7	TRBD1	TRBV27	CASSLSGQGNDEQYF	TGTGCCAGCAGTTTATCGGGACAGGGGAATGACGAGCAGTACTTC
.	TRBJ2-3	.	TRBV27	CASRHTPDTQYF	TGTGCCAGCAGACACACACCAGATACGCAGTATTTT
.	TRBJ1-6	.	TRBV5-1	CASSLALSGLNSPLHF	TGCGCCAGCAGCTTGGCCTTATCAGGGCTGAATTCACCCCTCCACTTT
.	TRBJ2-3	.	TRBV5-1	CASSLVGRVSTDTQYF	TGCGCCAGCAGCTTAGTAGGGCGGGTGAGCACAGATACGCAGTATTTT
.	TRBJ1-1	TRBD1	TRBV9	CASSVDRGLGMNTEAFF	TGTGCCAGCAGCGTGGACAGGGGGCTGGGGATGAACACTGAAGCTTTCTTT
.	TRBJ2-7	.	TRBV19	CASSIKGVPTTYEQYF	TGTGCCAGTAGTATAAAGGGGGTCCCTACCACTTACGAGCAGTACTTC
.	TRBJ2-3	TRBD2	TRBV6-1	CASSELVAGGTDTQYF	TGTGCCAGCAGTGAATTGGTAGCGGGGGGGACAGATACGCAGTATTTT
.	TRBJ2-7	.	TRBV7-9	CASSPPGAGEQYF	TGTGCCAGCAGCCCCCCGGGGGCGGGGGAGCAGTACTTC
.	TRBJ2-4	TRBD1	TRBV23-1	CASSHPGQGKNIQYF	TGCGCCAGCAGTCACCCGGGACAGGGGAAAAACATTCAGTACTTC
once	TRBJ1-1	.	TRBV9	CASSSYTGTAFF	TGTGCCAGCAGCAGCTACACAGGGACGGCTTTCTTT
.	TRBJ2-2	.	TRBV4-1	CASSQGTSGELFF	TGCGCCAGCAGCCAAGGGACATCCGGGGAGCTGTTTTTT
.	TRBJ1-2	TRBD1	TRBV5-4	CASSHRDRVAGYTF	TGTGCCAGCAGCCACCGGGACAGGGTCGCTGGCTACACCTTC
.	TRBJ1-1	.	TRBV6-5	CASSHSEGPEAFF	TGTGCCAGCAGCCACTCGGAAGGGCCTGAAGCTTTCTTT
.	TRBJ2-5	TRBD2	TRBV27	CASSFGGLARTKQYF	TGTGCCAGCAGTTTCGGGGGACTAGCGCGTACGAAGCAGTACTTC
.	TRBJ2-1	TRBD2	TRBV29-1	CSCLTSGSSYNEQFF	TGCAGCTGCCTCACTAGCGGGAGCTCCTACAATGAGCAGTTCTTC
.	TRBJ2-2	TRBD1	TRBV9	CASSDFRGLNGELFF	TGTGCCAGCAGCGATTTCAGGGGGCTTAACGGGGAGCTGTTTTTT
.	TRBJ1-1	.	TRBV4-1	CASSQRATNTEAFF	TGCGCCAGCAGCCAAAGGGCCACGAACACTGAAGCTTTCTTT
.	TRBJ2-2	.	TRBV2	CASRRGADNTGELFF	TGTGCCAGCAGAAGAGGGGCAGATAACACCGGGGAGCTGTTTTTT
once	TRBJ2-2	.	TRBV7-9	CASSLEGQGTGELFF	TGTGCCAGCAGCTTAGAGGGCCAGGGCACCGGGGAGCTGTTTTTT
.	TRBJ2-3	TRBD2	TRBV13	CASSPGLAGSVGVTDTQYF	TGTGCCAGCAGCCCGGGACTAGCGGGATCGGTGGGGGTGACAGATACGCAGTATTTT
.	TRBJ2-5	TRBD2	TRBV13	CASSLGVSGRRETQYF	TGTGCCAGCAGCTTAGGTGTTAGCGGGAGAAGAGAGACCCAGTACTTC
.	TRBJ2-3	.	TRBV18	CASSPPGPGFFTDTQYF	TGTGCCAGCTCCCCCCCGGGCCCGGGGTTTTTCACAGATACGCAGTATTTT
.	TRBJ2-1	TRBD1	TRBV13	CASSARDRAKVQQFF	TGTGCCAGCAGCGCTCGGGACAGGGCCAAGGTTCAGCAGTTCTTC
once	TRBJ2-2	.	TRBV28	CASSFSGVPGELFF	TGTGCCAGCAGTTTTTCCGGGGTCCCCGGGGAGCTGTTTTTT
.	TRBJ1-1	.	TRBV27	CASSSAWNTEAFF	TGTGCCAGCAGTTCCGCATGGAACACTGAAGCTTTCTTT
.	TRBJ2-7	.	TRBV13	CASSLSDLGSYEQYF	TGTGCCAGCAGCTTATCGGACCTGGGGTCCTACGAGCAGTACTTC
.	TRBJ2-5	TRBD2	TRBV4-1	CASSQDGASGETQYF	TGCGCCAGCAGCCAAGATGGGGCTAGCGGGGAGACCCAGTACTTC
.	TRBJ1-5	TRBD1	TRBV10-3	CAVQTGGLGQPQHF	TGTGCCGTACAGACAGGGGGCTTGGGTCAGCCCCAGCATTTT
.	TRBJ1-5	TRBD1	TRBV5-5	CASSFGTGLDQPQHF	TGTGCCAGCAGCTTTGGGACAGGCCTGGATCAGCCCCAGCATTTT
.	TRBJ2-1	.	TRBV6-1	CASIPSLGHNEQFF	TGTGCCAGCATTCCATCGCTTGGCCACAATGAGCAGTTCTTC
.	TRBJ2-2	TRBD2	TRBV7-9	CASSLFPMAGGRRTGELFF	TGTGCCAGCAGCTTATTCCCTATGGCGGGAGGGCGGCGAACCGGGGAGCTGTTTTTT
.	TRBJ2-7	TRBD2	TRBV30	CAWSVAGGNEQYF	TGTGCCTGGAGTGTAGCGGGAGGAAACGAGCAGTACTTC
.	TRBJ2-7	.	TRBV6-5	CASSYSRGYEQYF	TGTGCCAGCAGTTATTCCAGGGGCTACGAGCAGTACTTC